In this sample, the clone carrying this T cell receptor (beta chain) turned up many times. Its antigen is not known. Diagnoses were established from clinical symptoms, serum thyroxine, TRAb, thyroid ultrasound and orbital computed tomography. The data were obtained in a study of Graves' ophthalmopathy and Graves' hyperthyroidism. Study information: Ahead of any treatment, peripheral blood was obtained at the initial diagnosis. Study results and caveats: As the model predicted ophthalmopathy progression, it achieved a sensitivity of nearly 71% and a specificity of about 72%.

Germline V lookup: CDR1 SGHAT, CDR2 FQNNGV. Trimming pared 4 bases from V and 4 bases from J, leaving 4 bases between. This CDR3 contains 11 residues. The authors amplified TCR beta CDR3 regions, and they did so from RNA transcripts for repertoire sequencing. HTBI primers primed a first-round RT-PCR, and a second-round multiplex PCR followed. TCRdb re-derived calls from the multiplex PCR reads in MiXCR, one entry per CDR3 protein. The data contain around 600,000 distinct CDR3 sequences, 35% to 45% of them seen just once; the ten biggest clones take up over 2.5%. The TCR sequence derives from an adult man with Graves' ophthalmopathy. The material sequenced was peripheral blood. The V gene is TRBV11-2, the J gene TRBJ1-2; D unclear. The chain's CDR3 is CASSSRYGYTF. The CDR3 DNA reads TGTGCCAGCAGCTCACGCTATGGCTACACCTTC.